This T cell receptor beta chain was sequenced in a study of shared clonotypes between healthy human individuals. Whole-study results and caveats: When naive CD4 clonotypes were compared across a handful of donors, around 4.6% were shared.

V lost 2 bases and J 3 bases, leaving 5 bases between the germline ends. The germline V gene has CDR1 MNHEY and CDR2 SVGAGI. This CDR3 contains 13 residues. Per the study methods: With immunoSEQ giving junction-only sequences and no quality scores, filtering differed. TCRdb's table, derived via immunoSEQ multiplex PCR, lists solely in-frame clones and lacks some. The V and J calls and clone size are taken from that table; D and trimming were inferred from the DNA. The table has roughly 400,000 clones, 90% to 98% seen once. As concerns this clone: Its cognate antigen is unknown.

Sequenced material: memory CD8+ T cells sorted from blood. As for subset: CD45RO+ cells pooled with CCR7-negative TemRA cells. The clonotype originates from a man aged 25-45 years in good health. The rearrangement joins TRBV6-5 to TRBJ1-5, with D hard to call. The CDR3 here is CASSYEYNQPQHF. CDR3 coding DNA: TGTGCCAGCAGTTACGAGTACAATCAGCCCCAGCATTTT.